The 21 T cell receptor beta chains below all came from one sample that was sequenced in a study of lymphopenia after photon versus proton radiotherapy. Measured with immunoSEQ multiplex PCR; TCRdb has only the in-frame clones, and not every one. Of about 70,000 clones listed, about 90% were seen once; the top ten hold about a tenth. The specimen was peripheral blood, collected from a patient treated with proton-based radiotherapy. The receptors were gathered from an elderly man with esophageal cancer.

The rearrangement links TRBV11-2 to TRBJ2-2; D gene uncertain. This CDR3 has 16 amino acids. In germline, CDR1 is SGHAT, CDR2 FQNNGV. The V end lost 1 base, the J end lost 4 bases, and 13 bases lay between the germline ends. In DNA, the CDR3 is TGTGCCAGCAGCTTAGTGCCAAGGGTGTCCACCGGGGAGCTGTTTTTT. Protein: CASSLVPRVSTGELFF.

V usage is TRBV11-3 and J usage is TRBJ2-2, with a weak D call TRBD1 (6 bases). The germline V and J ends were trimmed by 1 base and 4 bases, with 10 bases remaining between them. The CDR3 length is 15 residues. The germline gives CDR1 SGHNT, CDR2 YENEEA. The CDR3 reads CASSLARGGTGELFF. CDR3 DNA: TGTGCCAGCAGCTTAGCCAGAGGGGGCACCGGGGAGCTGTTTTTT.

This clone appeared once. CDR3 residues: CASSQDAAGQFF. CDR3 DNA: TGTGCCAGCAGCCAAGATGCGGCGGGTCAGTTCTTC. The chain uses TRBV14 and TRBJ2-1; TRBD2 might be the D (5 bases). This CDR3 contains 12 residues. With 0 bases removed from V and 13 bases from J, the gap between germline ends came to 10 bases. Germline CDR1 is SGHDN and CDR2 is FVKESK.

V is TRBV5-1 and J is TRBJ1-4; D uncertain. The CDR3 covers 14 residues. Per the germline V gene, CDR1 is SGHRS and CDR2 is YFSETQ. Between the trimmed V and J ends, which lost 0 bases and 5 bases, there was a span of 8 bases. CDR3 amino acids: CASSLVGENEKLFF. The CDR3 nucleotides are TGCGCCAGCAGCTTGGTTGGGGAGAATGAAAAACTGTTTTTT.

This chain joins TRBV10-3 and TRBJ2-3; 9 bases are a match to TRBD2. The CDR3 totals 17 residues. J gave up 4 bases and V 3 bases, and 11 bases lay outside the gene matches. Germline V CDR1 and CDR2: ENHRY, SYGVKD. DNA for the CDR3: TGTGCCATCAGTGAAGCCCTCGAGATAGCGGGAGCAGATACGCAGTATTTT. Protein: CAISEALEIAGADTQYF.

The J gene is TRBJ2-7, the V gene TRBV5-1; TRBD2 might be the D (7 bases). Germline V gene lookup returns CDR1 SGHRS and CDR2 YFSETQ. The CDR3 length is 16 residues. Trimming removed 1 base at V and 5 bases at J, with 19 bases between. CDR3 nucleotides: TGCGCCAGCAGCTTGAGAGGCGGGGGCGCAATGGACGAGCAGTACTTC. Translation gives CASSLRGGGAMDEQYF. Drawing the rest from reference TRBV5-1 and TRBJ2-7, the complete variable domain is KAGVTQTPRYLIKTRGQQVTLSCSPISGHRSVSWYQQTPGQGLQFLFEYFSETQRNKGNFPGRFSGRQFSNSRSEMNVSTLELGDSALYLCASSLRGGGAMDEQYFGPGTRLTVT.

The chain uses TRBV18 and TRBJ2-5; D possibly corresponds to TRBD2 (5 bases). CDR3 length: 15 amino acids. Deletions cut 6 bases from V and 2 bases from J, with 16 bases between. Per the germline V gene, CDR1 is KGHSH and CDR2 is LQKENI. The CDR3: CASSLTPGEQETQYF. The CDR3 DNA reads TGTGCCAGCTCCTTAACCCCCGGGGAACAAGAGACCCAGTACTTC. Combining the CDR3 with reference TRBV18 and TRBJ2-5 gives the whole variable domain NAGVMQNPRHLVRRRGQEARLRCSPMKGHSHVYWYRQLPEEGLKFMVYLQKENIIDESGMPKERFSAEFPKEGPSILRIQQVVRGDSAAYFCASSLTPGEQETQYFGPGTRLLVL.

The chain joins TRBV18 to TRBJ2-1; 14 positions match TRBD2. The CDR3 loop spans 14 amino acids. With V trimmed by 6 bases and J by 7 bases, 2 bases remained unmatched. Germline V gene lookup returns CDR1 KGHSH and CDR2 LQKENI. The CDR3 DNA is TGTGCCAGCTCCGGGACTAGCGGGAGAAATGAGCAGTTCTTC. Protein: CASSGTSGRNEQFF.

This chain uses TRBV10-3 with TRBJ2-7, with D possibly matching TRBD1 (8 bases). The CDR3 has 14 amino acids. CDR1 is ENHRY and CDR2 is SYGVKD in the germline V gene. V shed 4 bases and J shed 6 bases, with 16 bases lying between them. The CDR3 DNA follows: TGTGCCATCAGTGGCTCGACAGGGGAGGGCGAGCAGTACTTC. This encodes CAISGSTGEGEQYF.

The chain joins TRBV6-6 to TRBJ1-6, with D hard to call. The V end lost 5 bases, the J end lost 6 bases, and 2 bases lay between the germline ends. This CDR3 is built from 11 residues. Germline CDR1 reads MNHNY; CDR2 reads SVGAGI (reference sequence). CDR3 sequence reads: CASSTNSPLHF. The CDR3 DNA is TGTGCCAGCAGTACTAATTCACCCCTCCACTTT.

The rearrangement links TRBV18 to TRBJ2-2; 11 bases fit TRBD1. CDR1 is KGHSH and CDR2 is LQKENI in the germline V gene. With V trimmed by 3 bases and J by 6 bases, 3 bases remained unmatched. CDR3 size: 15 residues. CDR3 coding DNA: TGTGCCAGCTCACCCGGACAGGGGGCTCCCGGGGAGCTGTTTTTT. Its translation is CASSPGQGAPGELFF.

CDR3 sequence reads: CASSSQGLAPYNEQFF. The CDR3 DNA sequence: TGTGCCAGCAGCTCCCAGGGACTAGCTCCATACAATGAGCAGTTCTTC. This chain joins TRBV5-4 and TRBJ2-1; TRBD2 aligns across 9 bases. V lost 3 bases to trimming and J lost 4 bases; unmatched junction nucleotides: 8. Germline values: CDR1 SGHNT, CDR2 YYREEE (reference sequence). The CDR3 runs to 16 residues.

The V and J genes are TRBV5-1 and TRBJ2-5, with 7 nucleotides matching TRBD2. The V gene's germline CDR1 is SGHRS and CDR2 YFSETQ. The V gene end was trimmed by 5 bases and the J gene end by 4 bases; junction bases not matched to a gene: 14. This CDR3 has 16 residues. The CDR3 nucleotides are TGCGCCAGCAGTCGACAAGAGGGAGGGAGGGGAGAGACCCAGTACTTC. This encodes CASSRQEGGRGETQYF. Together with reference TRBV5-1 and TRBJ2-5, the CDR3 gives the full variable domain: KAGVTQTPRYLIKTRGQQVTLSCSPISGHRSVSWYQQTPGQGLQFLFEYFSETQRNKGNFPGRFSGRQFSNSRSEMNVSTLELGDSALYLCASSRQEGGRGETQYFGPGTRLLVL.

This sequence joins TRBV6-6 and TRBJ1-1; D is ambiguous. The V gene lost 8 bases and the J gene lost 5 bases, with 6 bases spanning the gap. Germline loops: CDR1 MNHNY, CDR2 SVGAGI (reference sequence). The CDR3 sequence is 10 residues long. The DNA of the CDR3 is TGTGCCAGCGTTAGGACTGAAGCTTTCTTT. This sequence encodes CASVRTEAFF.

This chain links TRBV10-2 with TRBJ2-5; 8 bases fit TRBD1. This CDR3 spans 18 amino acids. V shed 2 bases, J shed 4 bases, and the junction held 15 bases outside the gene matches. Germline V gives CDR1 WSHSY, CDR2 SAAADI. The CDR3 DNA reads TGCGCCAGCAGTGAGGGGACAGGCCTTGCGCCCGCGGGAGAGACCCAGTACTTC. Translated, it gives CASSEGTGLAPAGETQYF.

This sequence joins TRBV28 and TRBJ2-7; TRBD1 aligns across 7 bases. The CDR3 length is 14 residues. The germline V gene has CDR1 MDHEN and CDR2 SYDVKM. J gave up 0 bases and V 7 bases, and 6 bases lay outside the gene matches. The CDR3, as DNA: TGTGCCAGCACCCCGACAGGGAGCTCCTACGAGCAGTACTTC. It translates to CASTPTGSSYEQYF.

V and J are TRBV29-1 and TRBJ1-2; possibly TRBD1 for D (6 bases). V lost 5 bases to trimming and J lost 4 bases, with 20 bases between them. Germline CDR1 and CDR2: SQVTM and ANQGSEA. The CDR3 covers 15 residues. The CDR3 bases are TGCAGCGTTTTGGCAGGGGAGATATTTAGCTATGGCTACACCTTC. Amino acids: CSVLAGEIFSYGYTF.

About this clone itself: With a much larger clone just one base away, this may be a read error. V and J are TRBV9 and TRBJ2-7; D is undetermined. From germline, CDR1 is SGDLS and CDR2 YYNGEE. This CDR3 has 13 amino acids. As DNA, the CDR3 is TGTGCCAGCAGCGTAGAGGACGGGCTGGAGCAGTGCTTC. This translates into CASSVEDGLEQCF.

This clone was seen only once. The rearrangement links TRBV7-8 to TRBJ2-3, with TRBD1 as a possible D gene (5 bases). Trimming cost V 4 bases and J 2 bases, with 13 bases left between them. CDR3 length: 15 amino acids. Germline V gene data show CDR1 as SGHVS and CDR2 as FQNEAQ. CDR3 sequence reads: CASSSKGSTTDTQYF. CDR3 nucleotide sequence: TGTGCCAGCAGCTCCAAGGGGTCTACCACAGATACGCAGTATTTT.

This clone was counted a single time. This sequence joins TRBV4-3 and TRBJ1-1; 8 nucleotides match TRBD1. In germline, CDR1 is LGHNA, CDR2 YSLEER. The junction had 5 bases not matched to a gene; V was cut back by 0 bases and J by 5 bases. The CDR3 totals 15 residues. The CDR3 region has the DNA TGCGCCAGCAGCCAAGATCACCGACAGGGGACTGAAGCTTTCTTT. As protein: CASSQDHRQGTEAFF.

A note on this clone: Different DNA sequences within this sample yield the same CDR3. The J gene is TRBJ2-7, the V gene TRBV7-2; the D is unclear. V lost 1 base, J lost 2 bases, and 3 bases lay in between. Germline assignment: CDR1 SGHTA and CDR2 FQGNSA. CDR3 length: 12 amino acids. The CDR3, as DNA: TGTGCCAGCAGCTTAGTCCCCTACGAGCAGTACTTC. Its translation: CASSLVPYEQYF.